The 19 T cell receptor beta chains in this list originate from one sample, sequenced in a study of blood T cell repertoires in COVID-19. The assay was immunoSEQ multiplex PCR, and TCRdb's table has in-frame clones only and misses some. Among some 310,000 clones listed, roughly 90% were seen once. What was sequenced was peripheral blood. Receptors originate from a woman in her thirties with COVID-19, enrolled during active disease.

The chain carries TRBV4-2 and TRBJ2-1; 13 bases are a match to TRBD2. CDR3 length: 18 residues. V shed 1 base and J 1 base; nucleotides not matched to a gene: 4. Germline CDR1 and CDR2: LGHNA and YNFKEQ. CDR3 in amino acids: CASSQVTSGRLSYNEQFF. The CDR3 coding sequence is TGTGCCAGCAGCCAAGTGACTAGCGGGAGGTTGTCCTACAATGAGCAGTTCTTC.

V is TRBV7-8 and J is TRBJ1-3; weak D call: TRBD1 (5 bases). This CDR3 is 14 amino acids long. The V gene lost 1 base and the J gene lost 4 bases, with 8 bases spanning the gap. Germline assignment: CDR1 SGHVS and CDR2 FQNEAQ. The chain's CDR3 is CASSLDHRGNTIYF. The CDR3 DNA reads TGTGCCAGCAGCTTAGACCACAGGGGAAACACCATATATTTT.

This rearrangement joins TRBV23-1 to TRBJ2-7, with D unclear. TRBV23-1 is classed as an ORF, of uncertain function. The V gene lost 0 bases and the J gene lost 3 bases, with 6 bases spanning the gap. The CDR3 covers 13 residues. Here the CDR3 reads CASSQSPGYEQYF. The CDR3 DNA follows: TGCGCCAGCAGTCAATCGCCGGGCTACGAGCAGTACTTC.

V is TRBV19 and J is TRBJ1-2, with a possible D match to TRBD1 (6 bases). The CDR3 has 14 residues. The germline gives CDR1 LNHDA, CDR2 SQIVND (reference sequence). Deletions cut 5 bases from V and 8 bases from J, with 18 bases between. DNA for the CDR3: TGTGCCAGTAGTTGGAACAGGGAATACGAGGGCTACACCTTC. This gives the protein CASSWNREYEGYTF.

This chain connects TRBV29-1 to TRBJ1-1; TRBD1 might be the D (5 bases). V lost 5 bases to trimming and J lost 8 bases, with 15 bases between them. CDR1 and CDR2 from the germline V gene are SQVTM and ANQGSEA. This CDR3 is 12 amino acids long. The CDR3 nucleotides read TGCAGCGTTCAGGGTATAAGCTACGAAGCTTTCTTT. Protein: CSVQGISYEAFF.

This clone was recorded once. The V call is TRBV6-5, the J call TRBJ2-7, with a weak D call TRBD2 (6 bases). CDR3 length: 14 residues. Per germline, CDR1 MNHEY and CDR2 SVGAGI. V lost 7 bases to trimming and J lost 0 bases, with 13 bases between them. The CDR3 region has the DNA TGTGCCAGCACCCCCGGGGGTACCTCCTACGAGCAGTACTTC. Translated: CASTPGGTSYEQYF.

The chain recombines TRBV28 with TRBJ2-7, with TRBD2 matching over 8 bases. The CDR3 runs 12 residues. The V gene end was trimmed by 4 bases and the J gene end by 6 bases; junction bases not matched to a gene: 2. Looked up from germline, CDR1 is MDHEN and CDR2 is SYDVKM. The CDR3 is CASSSAGGEQYF. CDR3 nucleotides: TGTGCCAGCAGTTCCGCGGGGGGCGAGCAGTACTTC.

V usage is TRBV27 and J usage is TRBJ2-5; D possibly corresponds to TRBD1 (6 bases). The CDR3 spans 18 residues. Trimming stripped 2 bases from V and 0 bases from J, with 19 bases between. Germline V gene sequence: CDR1 MNHEY, CDR2 SMNVEV (reference sequence). The CDR3 sequence is CASSLTTPLQGYQETQYF. For the CDR3, the DNA is TGTGCCAGCAGTTTAACCACCCCCTTGCAGGGGTACCAAGAGACCCAGTACTTC.

Here the CDR3 reads CASSEGVDLDNQPQHF. DNA for the CDR3: TGTGCCAGCAGTGAAGGGGTGGACTTGGACAATCAGCCCCAGCATTTT. This sequence joins TRBV6-1 and TRBJ1-5; D not certain. The V and J ends lost 1 base and 3 bases respectively, with 13 bases between them. CDR1 and CDR2 (germline): MNHNS, SASEGT. The CDR3 runs 16 residues.

This sequence joins TRBV10-1 and TRBJ1-2; D remains ambiguous. CDR1 is WNHNN, CDR2 SYGVQD, per germline (reference sequence). V was clipped by 4 bases and J by 0 bases, with 6 bases between them. There are 13 residues in the CDR3. This chain's CDR3 is CASSASANYGYTF. For the CDR3, the DNA is TGCGCCAGCAGTGCTTCAGCTAACTATGGCTACACCTTC.

The rearrangement joins TRBV5-1 to TRBJ1-1; no clear D gene. V lost 4 bases, J lost 1 base, and 14 bases lay in between. Germline V gene data show CDR1 as SGHRS and CDR2 as YFSETQ. The CDR3 covers 15 residues. The CDR3 spells CASSRVQNSNTEAFF. For the CDR3, the DNA is TGCGCCAGCAGCCGGGTCCAAAACTCGAACACTGAAGCTTTCTTT.

The chain is built from TRBV10-1 and TRBJ2-3, with TRBD2 matching 10 bases. Trimming took 6 bases from V and 1 from J; bases not matched to a gene: 4. CDR3 length: 15 residues. The germline V gene encodes CDR1 WNHNN and CDR2 SYGVQD (reference sequence). CDR3 in amino acids: CASRAGTSGTDTQYF. The DNA for the CDR3 is TGCGCCAGCAGGGCCGGGACTAGCGGCACAGATACGCAGTATTTT.

The chain couples TRBV5-5 to TRBJ1-2; TRBD1 matches at 7 bases. The germline gives CDR1 SGHKS, CDR2 YYEKEE (reference sequence). The length of the CDR3 is 14 residues. V lost 2 bases and J lost 9; bases outside the gene matches: 10. In DNA form, the CDR3 reads TGTGCCAGCAGCTTCGGACAGGTCGTTCTACGCTACACCTTC. Its translation: CASSFGQVVLRYTF.

This chain links TRBV28 with TRBJ1-2, with 8 positions matching TRBD1. The V and J ends lost 10 bases and 5 bases, in that order; junction bases with no gene match: 9. CDR1 and CDR2 (germline): MDHEN, SYDVKM. This CDR3 has 13 amino acids. The CDR3 reads CATRTGPWYGYTF. For the CDR3, the DNA is TGTGCCACCAGGACAGGGCCTTGGTATGGCTACACCTTC.

The CDR3: CASSLGLSGANVLTF. In nucleotides, the CDR3 is TGCGCCAGCAGCTTGGGGCTCTCTGGGGCCAACGTCCTGACTTTC. The chain joins TRBV5-1 to TRBJ2-6; D is uncertain. V gave up 0 bases and J gave up 0 bases, with 4 bases separating them. This CDR3 has 15 amino acids. Germline loops: CDR1 SGHRS, CDR2 YFSETQ.

The chain combines TRBV28 with TRBJ2-3; 8 bases map to TRBD2. The junction had 6 bases not matched to a gene; V was cut back by 8 bases and J by 2 bases. From germline, CDR1 is MDHEN and CDR2 SYDVKM. The CDR3 length is 14 residues. The CDR3: CASGETSDTDTQYF. The CDR3 nucleotides are TGTGCCAGCGGGGAGACTAGCGACACAGATACGCAGTATTTT.

V gene TRBV27 combines with J gene TRBJ2-3, with 9 bases matching TRBD1. The CDR3 is 16 residues long. J was trimmed by 3 bases and V by 7 bases; bases with no gene match: 11. Germline V gene lookup returns CDR1 MNHEY and CDR2 SMNVEV (reference sequence). The CDR3 is CASTPGQGFYTDTQYF. The CDR3 bases are TGTGCCAGCACCCCGGGACAGGGATTCTATACAGATACGCAGTATTTT.

This clone appeared once. This CDR3 reads CATSRSGTGVLNEQFF. The CDR3 DNA sequence: TGTGCCACCAGCAGGTCGGGGACAGGGGTACTTAATGAGCAGTTCTTC. The chain is built from TRBV15 and TRBJ2-1; 10 bases match TRBD1. This CDR3 is 16 amino acids long. Germline CDR1 is LNHNV and CDR2 is YYDKDF (reference sequence). Trimming removed 3 bases from V and 7 bases from J; junction bases left unmatched: 9.

The rearrangement links TRBV5-1 to TRBJ2-5, with a weak D call TRBD1 (6 bases). There are 14 residues in the CDR3. The germline V gene encodes CDR1 SGHRS and CDR2 YFSETQ. With 4 bases removed from V and 4 bases from J, the gap between germline ends came to 14 bases. The CDR3 sequence is CASSMTTGRETQYF. The CDR3 DNA follows: TGCGCCAGCAGCATGACAACAGGGCGAGAGACCCAGTACTTC.